This entry features one T cell receptor beta chain sequence. The study drew the donors from its 120-subject validation cohort, separate from the approximately 690-subject first cohort. TCRdb's table, derived via immunoSEQ multiplex PCR, lists solely in-frame clones and lacks some. The sample records roughly 200,000 clones, approximately 86% being singletons. This sample stems from a study of cytomegalovirus exposure and HLA in healthy donors. V was clipped by 8 bases and J by 0 bases, with 11 bases between them. The CDR3 spans 14 residues. Germline CDR1 MNHNS, CDR2 SASEGT. This clonotype originated in a man aged 30-40 years in good health and CMV-seropositive. The gene calls are TRBV6-1 and TRBJ2-1; no firm D call. Material: PBMCs. The CDR3 coding sequence is TGTGCCAGCCATCAGAGTAGCTCCTACAATGAGCAGTTCTTC. As protein: CASHQSSSYNEQFF.